This T cell receptor beta chain was captured in a study of T cells in Graves' hyperthyroidism and ophthalmopathy (dated by TCRdb to between 2018 and 2021). Study-wide context: Peripheral blood samples were taken at the time of initial diagnosis, prior to any treatment. To identify TCR V-J signatures that set the groups apart, the researchers used a discovery cohort of 100 or so patients, made up of fewer than 50 with Graves' ophthalmopathy and 57 with stable Graves' hyperthyroidism. An independent validation cohort of about 19 hyperthyroidism patients and about 15 patients who later progressed to ophthalmopathy tested prospective prediction of ophthalmopathy. The 95 to 100 discovery patients were randomly divided into training and test sets at a 7:3 ratio. In addition, the study compared T-cell repertoires in thyroid tissue and in blood from several Graves' hyperthyroidism patients. After blood sampling, hyperthyroidism patients were treated with methimazole at a starting dose of 30 mg daily, and ophthalmopathy patients were treated with high-dose intravenous methylprednisolone. The paper describes TCR Vbeta CDR3 sequencing of some 130 peripheral blood samples, made up of fewer than 50 ophthalmopathy patients, around 78 hyperthyroidism patients and about 17 progressor patients.

TCR beta CDR3 regions were amplified from RNA transcripts. The TCR CDR3 was subjected to a first round of RT-PCR using the HTBI primer set and the Qiagen OneStep RT-PCR kit. A second multiplex PCR round built the libraries, followed by size selection and purification. Libraries were sequenced paired-end with 100 bp reads on an Illumina HiSeq2000. The paper's data handling went like this. Raw data were processed with SOAPnuke, discarding reads with adapters, uncalled bases, mean Phred below 15, or no exact constant-primer or identifier match. COPE v1.2.5 was used to merge high-quality paired reads, and clonotypes were defined as unique nucleotide sequences. MiTCR v1.1 was used to align clonotypes to the IMGT TRBV, TRBD and TRBJ reference segments. Analysis was restricted to V-J combinations with a frequency above 0.0001, which covered roughly 99% of repertoires. A TCS score was defined as the ratio of F50 (clonal expansion) to E x V (chaos), with BLOSUM62-based TCRdist applied between CDR3 peptides within each V-J. Welch's t-statistics and random forest reduced roughly 530 V-J features to 10 to 15, which were used in a naive Bayes classifier (R e1071). The public reads were run again by TCRdb, first through fastp at Q25 and then through MiXCR, and only productive beta chains were kept. Rows are unified per CDR3 protein, each entry keeping the most common DNA and genes. The V and J calls and clone size are TCRdb's, not the authors'. The sample yields a few hundred thousand distinct CDR3 sequences; approximately 15% were counted once. The top ten clonotypes cover 7.7% of the sample.

General findings and caveats noted by the study authors: Most expanded thyroid clonotypes (frequency above 0.001) were also detected in blood, suggesting blood repertoires may reflect thyroid immune responses. Sample size was not statistically predetermined, and blinding of investigators to group allocation was not performed. In cross-validation, a model built on a 13 V-J signature told ophthalmopathy apart from stable hyperthyroidism with over 85% sensitivity and roughly 82% specificity, and in testing the same model reached 80%/75%. In validation, the model predicted progression to ophthalmopathy with 60% to 71% sensitivity and less than 80% specificity, a median of around six months before onset.

A remark on this clonotype: The antigen it recognizes is unknown. The record has no base qualities; no much larger clone is one base away.

Stable Graves' hyperthyroidism was defined as no progression to ophthalmopathy during 18 months of follow-up. Hyperthyroidism patients were newly diagnosed, with disease duration under 2 months, and aged 18 to 65 years. The study excluded patients with uncontrolled infections, other autoimmune diseases, pregnancy or lactation. Diagnoses were established on the basis of clinical symptoms, serum thyroxine and TRAb, thyroid ultrasound, and orbital computed tomography. PBMCs were isolated from 10 ml of fresh peripheral blood by Ficoll-Paque density gradient centrifugation. Total RNA was extracted using Trizol reagent, and RNA quality was assessed on an Agilent 2100 Bioanalyzer. The germline V gene gives CDR1 as SNHLY and CDR2 as FYNNEI. The CDR3 runs 17 amino acids, cysteine and phenylalanine included. The sequence is cut down to CDR3 DNA, 51 bases in frame from base 1. The trim is 6 bases for V and 5 bases for J, with a gap of 22 bases between the germline ends.

Sequenced sample: blood. Here the chain combines TRBV2 and TRBJ2-2; perhaps TRBD1 is the D gene, with 6 bases matching. The sequence was collected from a woman under 30 with Graves' hyperthyroidism. The CDR3 is CASSFNRAGAATGELFF. The DNA sequence reads TGTGCCAGCAGCTTTAACAGGGCAGGGGCAGCAACCGGGGAGCTGTTTTTT.